This T cell receptor (beta chain) stems from a study of blood T cell repertoires in COVID-19 (dated by TCRdb to 2018 to 2021). Regarding the study in general: Samples covering the acute and convalescent phases of COVID-19 were provided by collaborators in the United States, Italy and Spain. Samples came from the ongoing ImmuneRACE study (first 160 participants) plus 1,254 subjects from 6 global collaborators. HLA class I and class II types, where available, came from metadata supplied by the sample provider rather than from assay-based typing. The prospective study material was composed of cDNA or gDNA derived from T cells, B-cell-depleted T cells, or PBMCs. A freely available public database, intended as a resource for researchers studying the immune response to SARS-CoV-2, is where the repertoires were released. Deeply sampled blood TCRbeta repertoires from subjects exposed to, actively infected with, or recovered from COVID-19 were included in the dataset. Sample metadata almost always included a de-identified subject ID, COVID-19 status, age in years and sex.

TCRbeta CDR3 regions were amplified from genomic DNA by means of the immunoSEQ Assay, a bias-controlled multiplex PCR. In the authors' own workflow: The number of nucleated cells in each sample was estimated by amplification of reference gene primers within the assay. To quantify the absolute abundance of each unique TCRbeta CDR3 rearrangement, sequence reads were collapsed and filtered. For each sample, productive Simpson clonality was calculated as the square root of Simpson's diversity index across productive rearrangements. TCRdb carries this immuneACCESS record with in-frame sequences only. Its versions omit some clonotypes, under half of them owing to an unresolved V gene in the studies checked, with the rest unexplained. V, J and clone size were drawn from that table, and D and trimming were deduced from the DNA. For this sample there are hundreds of thousands of clones; about 85% appear just once. The ten largest make up under 2% of the sample.

What the work shows at the level of the full study, not this receptor alone: Clinical and demographic metadata were provided uncurated, with the amount varying by source and participant.

Compared with germline, V lacks 11 bases and J lacks 0 bases; bases without a gene match: 6. The CDR3 runs 15 amino acids, cysteine and phenylalanine included. The read is trimmed to its CDR3 DNA, 45 bases read in frame from base 1. The germline V gene yields KGHDR for CDR1 and SFDVKD for CDR2. Participants in the prospective study were enrolled through a virtual design, were aged roughly 18 to 100 years, and lived in some 24 United States geographic areas. Cohort assignment in the prospective study relied on participant-reported clinical history from a screening survey and a study questionnaire. Exposed participants had been in contact with someone with a PCR-confirmed or clinician-diagnosed COVID-19 case within 2 weeks of study entry. In the prospective study, mobile phlebotomists collected whole blood, serum and a nasopharyngeal or oropharyngeal swab from each participant. Over a roughly 2-month period, participants in the prospective study had the option of providing additional blood draws and questionnaires. Prospective study blood samples were shipped either frozen or at room temperature before DNA extraction.

Comment on this clone: It has no known antigen specificity. No per-base quality is available; no much larger clone lies one base away.

This TCR was sampled from a woman aged 30 to 39 who had been exposed to COVID-19. The sample taken for sequencing was PBMCs or T cells enriched from blood (not recorded which). The chain couples TRBV24-1 to TRBJ2-6; the junction holds 7 bases that match TRBD2. The CDR3 is CAIERGSSGANVLTF. At the DNA level, the sequence is TGTGCCATCGAGCGGGGCAGCTCTGGGGCCAACGTCCTGACTTTC.